The clone carrying this TCR beta chain showed up many times. Its cognate antigen is unknown. The data were taken from a study of T cell repertoires in cytomegalovirus infection. On the study more broadly: From public TCR beta signatures came an indication of both CMV infection and matching HLA type. The study, taken as a whole, reports: Adding up the frequency of public TCR beta families identified people who carried CMV plus the relevant HLA. HLA-C-restricted TCR beta clonotypes specific for CMV led the ex vivo response.

TCRdb redid the calling of the reads with MiXCR, one entry per CDR3 protein. The repertoire consists of under 300,000 distinct CDR3 sequences, with 15% to 20% occurring once and the leading ten covering less than 50%. Per the germline V gene, CDR1 is SEHNR and CDR2 is FQNEAQ (reference sequence). Trimming took 3 bases from V and 0 from J, leaving 10 bases between them. This CDR3 contains 15 residues. The sequenced material came from CD8+ T cells from PBMCs. V usage is TRBV7-9 and J usage is TRBJ2-3, with D maybe TRBD1 (5 bases). The receptor's source is a human donor in good health (CMV status not recorded). Some clones in this sample may be carry-over from other donors' samples. DNA of the CDR3: TGTGCCAGCAGCTTTCCAGGGTCAAGCACAGATACGCAGTATTTT. Its protein product is CASSFPGSSTDTQYF.